The 31 T cell receptor beta chains presented below share a single source sample, sequenced in a study of blood T cell repertoires in COVID-19. This table comes from immunoSEQ multiplex PCR, and its TCRdb copy is limited to in-frame clones, with some not included. Of tens of thousands of clones listed, about 86% are singletons. The source material was peripheral blood. The receptors were gathered from a woman aged 55-70 years with acute or convalescent COVID-19.

The V and J genes are TRBV28 and TRBJ1-5, with 8 nucleotides matching TRBD1. The trim removed 4 bases at V and 1 base at J, leaving 0 bases unmatched. The CDR3 length is 14 residues. CDR1 is MDHEN, CDR2 SYDVKM, per germline. The CDR3 nucleotides read TGTGCCAGCAGTTCAGGGGGCAGCAATCAGCCCCAGCATTTT. Translated, it gives CASSSGGSNQPQHF.

J is TRBJ2-3 and V is TRBV18; the D gene is possibly TRBD1 (6 bases). Germline CDR1 is KGHSH and CDR2 is LQKENI. Trimming took 0 bases from V and 6 from J, leaving 13 bases between them. This CDR3 contains 15 residues. The CDR3 DNA is TGTGCCAGCTCACCACCGGTGATGGGGGCCGATACGCAGTATTTT. The encoded protein is CASSPPVMGADTQYF.

The V and J genes are TRBV5-6 and TRBJ1-5; weak D call: TRBD1 (6 bases). The CDR3 runs 15 residues. Germline CDR1 reads SGHDT; CDR2 reads YYEEEE. The ends were cut back, 2 bases at V and 4 bases at J, with 13 bases in the middle. The CDR3 DNA reads TGTGCCAGCAGCTTTTACGGGGGGCGGAATCAGCCCCAGCATTTT. Residues: CASSFYGGRNQPQHF.

V and J are TRBV15 and TRBJ2-1, with D tentatively TRBD1 (6 bases). V shed 0 bases and J shed 9 bases, with 12 bases lying between them. CDR3 length: 14 residues. The germline V gene encodes CDR1 LNHNV and CDR2 YYDKDF (reference sequence). This CDR3 reads CATSRDPQGSEQFF. DNA for the CDR3: TGTGCCACCAGCAGAGATCCACAGGGTAGTGAGCAGTTCTTC.

The V call is TRBV19, the J call TRBJ1-5, with TRBD1 matching 9 bases. Looked up from germline, CDR1 is LNHDA and CDR2 is SQIVND (reference sequence). The CDR3 has 16 residues. Germline trimming cut 5 bases from V and 4 bases from J; bases unmatched to any gene: 9. CDR3 region: CASSRLGQGRNQPQHF. CDR3 coding DNA: TGTGCCAGTAGTCGGCTCGGACAGGGGCGAAATCAGCCCCAGCATTTT.

This chain links TRBV10-3 with TRBJ2-7; D may be TRBD2 (5 bases). Germline V CDR1 and CDR2: ENHRY, SYGVKD. The CDR3 loop spans 12 amino acids. Trimming left V 6 bases short and J 7 bases short, with 13 bases between. The CDR3 DNA sequence: TGTGCCATCAGCGACACGTCGGGGGAGCAGTACTTC. Translation gives CAISDTSGEQYF.

The V call is TRBV14, the J call TRBJ1-4; D is uncertain. This CDR3 is 14 amino acids long. Germline assignment: CDR1 SGHDN and CDR2 FVKESK. The germline V and J ends were trimmed by 0 bases and 13 bases, with 15 bases remaining between them. The CDR3 here is CASSQDRPFGGLFF. The CDR3 DNA is TGTGCCAGCAGCCAAGATAGGCCCTTTGGAGGACTGTTTTTT.

This clone was counted between two and nine times. The V and J genes are TRBV19 and TRBJ2-2, with 10 bases matching TRBD1. The CDR3 is 16 residues long. The V segment lost 3 bases and the J segment 7 bases; nucleotides outside the gene matches: 8. Germline CDR1 and CDR2: LNHDA and SQIVND (reference sequence). CDR3 residues: CASSMMGQGLVGELFF. Written as DNA, the CDR3 is TGTGCCAGTAGTATGATGGGACAGGGGCTGGTCGGGGAGCTGTTTTTT.

The chain has TRBV30 and TRBJ2-3, with 7 bases that match TRBD2. Per germline, CDR1 GTSNPN and CDR2 SVGIG (reference sequence). CDR3 length: 14 amino acids. V lost 5 bases and J lost 5; bases outside the gene matches: 10. DNA for the CDR3: TGTGCCTGGTCTCGCGGGAGACGAATAGATACGCAGTATTTT. The encoded protein is CAWSRGRRIDTQYF.

The J gene is TRBJ1-1, the V gene TRBV2, with D maybe TRBD1 (5 bases). Trimming pared 1 base from V and 11 bases from J, leaving 17 bases between. This CDR3 contains 14 residues. Germline V gene sequence: CDR1 SNHLY, CDR2 FYNNEI. For the CDR3, the DNA is TGTGCCAGCAGTGAAGGTTCGGGGGTCGTTGATGCTTTCTTT. Translating gives CASSEGSGVVDAFF.

J is TRBJ2-3 and V is TRBV27, with 10 bases aligning to TRBD2. The CDR3 extends over 16 amino acids. V dropped 2 bases and J dropped 5; count of bases not matched to a gene: 7. CDR1 is MNHEY and CDR2 is SMNVEV in the germline V gene (reference sequence). In nucleotides, the CDR3 is TGTGCCAGCAGTTTAGAAGCGGGAGGGCCGCGAGATACGCAGTATTTT. This sequence encodes CASSLEAGGPRDTQYF.

The chain recombines TRBV27 with TRBJ1-6, with TRBD1 as a possible D gene (5 bases). Trimming shortened V by 0 bases and J by 8 bases, and 11 bases separated the two germline ends. The CDR3 is made up of 15 amino acids. Per germline, CDR1 MNHEY and CDR2 SMNVEV (reference sequence). CDR3 in amino acids: CASSLSSQGDSPLHF. CDR3 nucleotide sequence: TGTGCCAGCAGTTTATCCTCCCAAGGGGATTCACCCCTCCACTTT.

CDR3: CASSQPGQTYNEQFF. The CDR3, as DNA: TGTGCCAGCAGTCAACCGGGACAGACATACAATGAGCAGTTCTTC. The rearrangement joins TRBV7-9 to TRBJ2-1; 7 nucleotides match TRBD1. CDR1 SEHNR and CDR2 FQNEAQ come from the germline V gene (reference sequence). The CDR3 totals 15 residues. The trim removed 6 bases at V and 4 bases at J, leaving 9 bases unmatched. The full variable domain, completed using reference TRBV7-9 and TRBJ2-1, is DTGVSQNPRHKITKRGQNVTFRCDPISEHNRLYWYRQTLGQGPEFLTYFQNEAQLEKSRLLSDRFSAERPKGSFSTLEIQRTEQGDSAMYLCASSQPGQTYNEQFFGPGTRLTVL.

The chain has TRBV6-5 and TRBJ1-5; tentatively, D is TRBD1 (5 bases). Between the trimmed V and J ends, which lost 3 bases and 3 bases, there was a span of 12 bases. Germline V gives CDR1 MNHEY, CDR2 SVGAGI. This CDR3 has 15 residues. The CDR3 loop reads CASSYQAGTNQPQHF. DNA for the CDR3: TGTGCCAGCAGTTATCAGGCGGGGACCAATCAGCCCCAGCATTTT.

This chain links TRBV25-1 with TRBJ1-5, with D perhaps matching TRBD1 (5 bases). The CDR3 has 14 residues. Germline CDR1 and CDR2: MGHDK and SYGVNS. The V end lost 4 bases, the J end lost 3 bases, and 10 bases lay between the germline ends. The CDR3 DNA reads TGTGCCAGCAGTGCCACAGGACCCAATCAGCCCCAGCATTTT. Its protein is CASSATGPNQPQHF.

This clone was seen just once. The genes are TRBV19 and TRBJ2-3, with 13 bases aligning to TRBD2. Germline loops: CDR1 LNHDA, CDR2 SQIVND (reference sequence). This CDR3 has 14 amino acids. Unmatched junction bases numbered 4, after V lost 5 bases and J lost 8 bases. The CDR3 loop is CASSETSGRATQYF. DNA of the CDR3: TGTGCCAGTAGTGAAACTAGCGGGAGGGCTACGCAGTATTTT.

The CDR3 sequence: CASSQGGQSNQPQHF. DNA for the CDR3: TGTGCCAGCAGCCAAGGGGGACAGAGCAATCAGCCCCAGCATTTT. This chain links TRBV3-1 (or the pseudogene TRBV3-2) with TRBJ1-5; 7 bases map to TRBD1. V was clipped by 1 base and J by 1 base; unmatched bases: 1. The CDR3 covers 15 residues. Germline CDR1 reads LGHDT; CDR2 reads YNNKEL (reference sequence).

V usage is TRBV4-1 and J usage is TRBJ2-1; the match to TRBD2 covers 10 bases. V was clipped by 1 base and J by 7 bases; unmatched bases: 7. The CDR3 contains 16 residues. Germline values: CDR1 MGHRA, CDR2 YSYEKL. CDR3 sequence reads: CASSQGGSGGSNEQFF. CDR3 coding DNA: TGCGCCAGCAGCCAAGGCGGTAGCGGGGGGTCGAATGAGCAGTTCTTC.

Only one count was recorded for this clone. The chain employs TRBV6-5 and TRBJ1-5; 7 bases agree with TRBD1. V shed 5 bases and J 2 bases; nucleotides not matched to a gene: 6. The CDR3 loop spans 15 amino acids. Germline loops: CDR1 MNHEY, CDR2 SVGAGI. The CDR3 nucleotides read TGTGCCAGCAGTAACCCTACAGGGGGCAATCAGCCCCAGCATTTT. It translates to CASSNPTGGNQPQHF.

The gene calls are TRBV21-1 and TRBJ2-7; the DNA was not compared with TRBD1, the D call given in the table. TRBV21-1 is termed a pseudogene. The CDR3 runs to 14 residues. For the CDR3, the DNA is TGTGCCAGCAGCAAAGGGGACAGGGCCTACGAGCAGTACTTC. It codes for CASSKGDRAYEQYF.

The V and J genes are TRBV19 and TRBJ2-7; 7 nucleotides line up with TRBD2. CDR3 length equals 14 residues. Per the germline V gene, CDR1 is LNHDA and CDR2 is SQIVND (reference sequence). Germline trimming cut 3 bases from V and 2 bases from J; bases unmatched to any gene: 4. The CDR3 DNA reads as TGTGCCAGTAGTATCTATGGGAGGGCCTACGAGCAGTACTTC. Its protein is CASSIYGRAYEQYF.

V gene TRBV13 combines with J gene TRBJ2-7; 8 bases match TRBD1. Germline V gene sequence: CDR1 PRHDT, CDR2 FYEKMQ (reference sequence). V was pared by 6 bases and J by 6 bases, with 10 bases of the junction left unmatched. This CDR3 is built from 14 residues. The chain's CDR3 is CASSEQGVLGEQYF. The CDR3 DNA reads as TGTGCCAGCAGTGAACAGGGGGTACTAGGCGAGCAGTACTTC.

The V call is TRBV20-1, the J call TRBJ1-2, with no clear D. Looked up from germline, CDR1 is DFQATT and CDR2 is SNEGSKA (reference sequence). The CDR3 totals 10 residues. Trimming took 7 bases from V and 5 from J, leaving 8 bases between them. CDR3 loop: CSVPGYGYTF. CDR3 coding DNA: TGCAGTGTACCAGGATATGGCTACACCTTC.

The V gene is TRBV6-6, the J gene TRBJ2-3; 12 positions agree with TRBD2. V lost 6 bases, J lost 1 base, and 5 bases stayed unmatched. The CDR3 runs to 16 residues. Germline lookup yields CDR1 MNHNY and CDR2 SVGAGI (reference sequence). The CDR3 sequence is CASRERLAGGTDTQYF. The CDR3 nucleotides are TGTGCCAGCAGGGAAAGACTAGCGGGAGGCACAGATACGCAGTATTTT.

The V gene is TRBV7-2, the J gene TRBJ1-3; perhaps TRBD1 as D (6 bases). CDR3 length equals 14 residues. Between the trimmed V and J ends, which lost 1 base and 2 bases, there was a span of 6 bases. Germline V gene sequence: CDR1 SGHTA, CDR2 FQGNSA. The CDR3 DNA sequence: TGTGCCAGCAGCTTAGACAGGGCTGGAAACACCATATATTTT. The encoded protein is CASSLDRAGNTIYF.

This clone has just one count. The rearrangement joins TRBV28 to TRBJ2-2, with TRBD1 identical over 9 bases. The CDR3 covers 15 residues. Losses at the gene ends were 6 bases for V and 4 bases for J; bases not matched to a gene: 6. Germline V gene lookup returns CDR1 MDHEN and CDR2 SYDVKM. CDR3 coding DNA: TGTGCCAGCAGAAAACAGGGGGCGGGCACCGGGGAGCTGTTTTTT. Amino acids: CASRKQGAGTGELFF.

V usage is TRBV9 and J usage is TRBJ2-1; TRBD2 matches at 7 bases. Germline lookup yields CDR1 SGDLS and CDR2 YYNGEE. CDR3 size: 15 residues. V was clipped by 2 bases and J by 7 bases; unmatched bases: 9. The CDR3 DNA sequence: TGTGCCAGCAGCGTGTTCGGCGGGAGCGGGAATGAGCAGTTCTTC. It yields the protein CASSVFGGSGNEQFF.

V usage is TRBV6-5 and J usage is TRBJ2-7; 9 bases agree with TRBD1. The CDR3 has 15 amino acids. V lost 1 base and J lost 5; bases outside the gene matches: 6. Per germline, CDR1 MNHEY and CDR2 SVGAGI. The CDR3: CASSYWGTGKNEQYF. In DNA, the CDR3 is TGTGCCAGCAGTTACTGGGGGACAGGGAAAAACGAGCAGTACTTC.

This sequence joins TRBV10-3 and TRBJ2-5; TRBD2 agrees at 8 bases. The germline V gene encodes CDR1 ENHRY and CDR2 SYGVKD. J lost 2 bases, V lost 6 bases, and 8 bases had no gene match. This CDR3 contains 15 residues. The CDR3 bases are TGTGCCATCAGAGACACTAGCGGTCAGCAAGAGACCCAGTACTTC. It encodes CAIRDTSGQQETQYF.

This clone was found once. V is TRBV6-5 and J is TRBJ2-7, with TRBD2 matching over 13 bases. The CDR3 loop spans 13 amino acids. J lost 5 bases, V lost 7 bases, and 2 bases had no gene match. In germline, CDR1 is MNHEY, CDR2 SVGAGI. The CDR3 loop is CASKLAGGNEQYF. CDR3 nucleotides: TGTGCCAGCAAACTAGCGGGAGGGAACGAGCAGTACTTC.

This clone has just one count. Sequence at one end of the junction differs from germline and may be a read error. This chain connects TRBV20-1 to TRBJ1-1; D not certain. The CDR3 has 11 amino acids. Germline loops: CDR1 DFQATT, CDR2 SNEGSKA (reference sequence). The CDR3 nucleotides read TGCAGTGCTAGAAGTGACAAGGAATTTATCTTT. It encodes CSARSDKEFIF.